This T cell receptor (beta chain) stems from a study of cytomegalovirus exposure and HLA in healthy donors. Separate from the roughly 710-subject first cohort, the roughly 120-subject validation cohort was the one that the donors belonged to. Profiling relied on immunoSEQ multiplex PCR, and the TCRdb table lists in-frame clones only, not all of them. The sample lists tens of thousands of clones, 94% seen once, with roughly 3.2% in the top ten. Study results and caveats: Reports described diagnosis of cytomegalovirus status by the classifier as highly specific and sensitive. That first-cohort TCR clusters tended to co-occur in the roughly 110 validation repertoires was found in a later analysis. Among TCR sequences, most were rare, though some public TCRs appeared in many donors.

A note on this clone: The antigen remains unidentified.

Germline CDR1 and CDR2: MNHEY and SVGAGI. The V gene end was trimmed by 7 bases and the J gene end by 1 base; junction bases not matched to a gene: 3. The CDR3 is 13 amino acids. The chain joins TRBV6-5 to TRBJ2-7; the match to TRBD1 covers 8 bases. This receptor was obtained from a young woman in good health and CMV-seropositive. Sequencing was done on a sample of PBMCs. The CDR3 sequence is CASTGQGSYEQYF. The DNA of the CDR3 is TGTGCCAGCACCGGACAGGGTTCCTACGAGCAGTACTTC.